The 29 T cell receptor beta chains in this list originate from one sample, sequenced in a study of T cells in Graves' hyperthyroidism and ophthalmopathy. Using RNA transcripts as the source, TCR beta CDR3 regions were amplified. An initial round of RT-PCR targeting the TCR CDR3 relied on the HTBI primer set. TCRdb reprocessed the multiplex PCR reads with MiXCR, giving one entry per CDR3 protein. The sample has about 610,000 distinct CDR3 sequences, roughly 14% seen once. The sequencing input was blood. The receptors come from a woman aged 40 to 49 with Graves' ophthalmopathy.

This clonotype was picked up a small number of times. The J gene is TRBJ2-7, the V gene TRBV10-3, with D perhaps matching TRBD2 (5 bases). The V gene lost 8 bases and the J gene lost 6 bases, with 11 bases spanning the gap. The germline V gene has CDR1 ENHRY and CDR2 SYGVKD. The CDR3 is made up of 11 amino acids. CDR3 bases: TGTGCCATCTCTGGGAGCGCCGAGCAGTACTTC. Amino acids: CAISGSAEQYF.

The CDR3 sequence is CSATESQNTGYGYTF. The CDR3 bases are TGCAGTGCCACAGAATCACAGAACACGGGCTATGGCTACACCTTC. This rearrangement joins TRBV20-1 to TRBJ1-2; D gene unclear. V lost 6 bases and J 4 bases, leaving 21 bases between the germline ends. The CDR3 is 15 amino acids. Germline V CDR1 and CDR2: DFQATT, SNEGSKA (reference sequence).

The genes are TRBV7-9 and TRBJ1-1; no clear D gene. V was cut by 1 base and J by 1 base, with 7 bases left in between. The CDR3 is 14 amino acids. Germline CDR1 SEHNR, CDR2 FQNEAQ (reference sequence). CDR3 sequence reads: CASSLVASNTEAFF. CDR3 DNA: TGTGCCAGCAGCTTAGTAGCGTCGAACACTGAAGCTTTCTTT.

J is TRBJ2-7 and V is TRBV19, with 8 bases that match TRBD2. Trimming cost V 6 bases and J 6 bases; bases outside gene matches: 13. This CDR3 spans 15 amino acids. Germline V gene data show CDR1 as LNHDA and CDR2 as SQIVND (reference sequence). In DNA form, the CDR3 reads TGTGCCAGTAGCACTCGGGGAAGCGGGAGAGGCGAGCAGTACTTC. Translation gives CASSTRGSGRGEQYF.

This clonotype was recorded at least ten times. The rearrangement joins TRBV27 to TRBJ1-2; 7 nucleotides agree with TRBD1. This CDR3 contains 16 residues. Germline V gene sequence: CDR1 MNHEY, CDR2 SMNVEV (reference sequence). V lost 0 bases to trimming and J lost 8 bases; unmatched junction nucleotides: 12. CDR3 sequence: CASSLSFDRAIGGYTF. CDR3 in DNA: TGTGCCAGCAGTTTATCATTCGACAGGGCCATAGGAGGCTACACCTTC.

This clonotype was counted a few times. The CDR3 coding sequence is TGTGCCAGCAGCTCCAAGCTGACTAGCGTCTCCCCGGGGGGTGAGCTGTTTTTT. Translating it yields CASSSKLTSVSPGGELFF. The chain combines TRBV11-2 with TRBJ2-2; the match to TRBD2 covers 8 bases. The germline CDR1 and CDR2 sequences are SGHAT and FQNNGV. The CDR3 contains 18 residues. The trim removed 4 bases at V and 11 bases at J, leaving 21 bases unmatched.

This clonotype was seen ten or more times. The chain uses TRBV2 and TRBJ2-7; D may be TRBD1 (6 bases). V shed 3 bases and J shed 7 bases, with 22 bases lying between them. Germline V gene sequence: CDR1 SNHLY, CDR2 FYNNEI. The CDR3 totals 16 residues. The CDR3 DNA reads as TGTGCCAGCAGTGACCTCGGACAGAGTCCCCTCGAGGAGCAGTACTTC. Translation: CASSDLGQSPLEEQYF.

This clonotype was recorded many times. The gene calls are TRBV6-2 or TRBV6-3 and TRBJ2-7, with TRBD2 identical over 9 bases. This CDR3 comprises 14 residues. Germline V CDR1 and CDR2: MNHEY, SVGEGT. With 2 bases clipped from V and 3 bases from J, the junction kept 2 bases outside the gene matches. The CDR3 region is CASSYRREGYEQYF. For the CDR3, the DNA is TGTGCCAGCAGTTACCGGCGGGAGGGCTACGAGCAGTACTTC.

This clonotype was picked up many times. CDR3 residues: CASSQEEVRGYEQYF. The CDR3 coding sequence is TGTGCCAGCAGCCAAGAGGAGGTCAGGGGCTACGAGCAGTACTTC. This sequence joins TRBV11-2 and TRBJ2-7; D might be TRBD1 (6 bases). The V end lost 5 bases, the J end lost 3 bases, and 17 bases lay between the germline ends. CDR3 size: 15 residues. Germline V gene lookup returns CDR1 SGHAT and CDR2 FQNNGV. Variable domain in full (rest from reference TRBV11-2 and TRBJ2-7): EAGVAQSPRYKIIEKRQSVAFWCNPISGHATLYWYQQILGQGPKLLIQFQNNGVVDDSQLPKDRFSAERLKGVDSTLKIQPAKLEDSAVYLCASSQEEVRGYEQYFGPGTRLTVT.

In its sample, this clonotype was seen many times. This chain links TRBV20-1 with TRBJ1-5, with TRBD1 as a possible D gene (5 bases). V shed 5 bases and J shed 11 bases, with 22 bases lying between them. This CDR3 is 14 amino acids long. CDR1 is DFQATT, CDR2 SNEGSKA, per germline (reference sequence). CDR3 DNA: TGCAGTGCTTCCCGAGGCGGGGGATGGCCGGCCCAGCATTTT. Translated, it gives CSASRGGGWPAQHF.

The chain employs TRBV6-2 or TRBV6-3 and TRBJ2-5; D is perhaps TRBD2 (6 bases). This CDR3 is built from 14 residues. The V gene lost 4 bases and the J gene lost 1 base, with 10 bases spanning the gap. Germline CDR1 reads MNHEY; CDR2 reads SVGEGT. CDR3 nucleotide sequence: TGTGCCAGCAGTTCGTACGGGAGCCAAGAGACCCAGTACTTC. This gives the protein CASSSYGSQETQYF.

There are many counts of this clonotype. The chain is built from TRBV11-2 and TRBJ2-7, with D tentatively TRBD2 (6 bases). V lost 4 bases, J lost 3 bases, and 16 bases lay in between. Looked up from germline, CDR1 is SGHAT and CDR2 is FQNNGV. This CDR3 contains 15 residues. The CDR3 nucleotides read TGTGCCAGCAGCTCCCGGGAGCTTAGGGACTACGAGCAGTACTTC. This codes for CASSSRELRDYEQYF.

The sample holds many counts of this clonotype. The CDR3 nucleotides are TGTGCCAGCAGTCCAGGCAGGGACTATGGCTACACCTTC. It codes for CASSPGRDYGYTF. The chain combines TRBV12-3 or TRBV12-4 with TRBJ1-2; tentatively, D is TRBD1 (5 bases). The CDR3 loop spans 13 amino acids. V was cut by 5 bases and J by 3 bases, with 10 bases left in between.

A few counts support this clonotype. V usage is TRBV20-1 and J usage is TRBJ2-2; D gene unclear. Germline CDR1 reads DFQATT; CDR2 reads SNEGSKA (reference sequence). Between the trimmed V and J ends, which lost 3 bases and 3 bases, there was a span of 8 bases. The length of the CDR3 is 13 residues. DNA for the CDR3: TGCAGTGCTAGGAGACTGGACACCGGGGAGCTGTTTTTT. Amino acids: CSARRLDTGELFF.

This clonotype appeared many times. CDR3 region: CASKQTENYEQYF. Here the CDR3 DNA reads TGTGCCAGCAAGCAGACTGAAAACTACGAGCAGTACTTC. The chain couples TRBV6-1 to TRBJ2-7, with D unclear. V dropped 7 bases and J dropped 3 bases, with 13 bases sitting between them. Germline V gives CDR1 MNHNS, CDR2 SASEGT. The CDR3 length is 13 residues.

Ten or more counts support this clonotype. V gene TRBV10-3 combines with J gene TRBJ1-2; D possibly corresponds to TRBD1 (5 bases). The V gene's germline CDR1 is ENHRY and CDR2 SYGVKD. CDR3 length equals 17 residues. Trimming removed 3 bases from V and 0 bases from J, with 17 bases in between. The CDR3 DNA is TGTGCCATCAGTGACAATTCCGGGACGGCGACTAACTATGGCTACACCTTC. Its translation is CAISDNSGTATNYGYTF.

This clonotype was seen many times. The chain recombines TRBV2 with TRBJ1-1; D ambiguous. V lost 6 bases and J 8 bases, leaving 13 bases between the germline ends. Germline-derived CDR1 and CDR2 are SNHLY and FYNNEI. The CDR3 spans 12 residues. CDR3 amino acids: CASSWVTGEAFF. CDR3 nucleotides: TGTGCCAGCAGCTGGGTCACGGGCGAAGCTTTCTTT.

The chain combines TRBV15 with TRBJ2-7; 7 positions match TRBD1. Germline V CDR1 and CDR2: LNHNV, YYDKDF (reference sequence). The junction had 9 bases not matched to a gene; V was cut back by 1 base and J by 3 bases. This CDR3 is 16 amino acids long. Here the CDR3 reads CATSRGPRTGNYEQYF. The DNA for the CDR3 is TGTGCCACCAGCAGAGGCCCGAGGACAGGAAACTACGAGCAGTACTTC. Looking up the rest from reference TRBV15 and TRBJ2-7 gives the full variable domain: DAMVIQNPRYQVTQFGKPVTLSCSQTLNHNVMYWYQQKSSQAPKLLFHYYDKDFNNEADTPDNFQSRRPNTSFCFLDIRSPGLGDTAMYLCATSRGPRTGNYEQYFGPGTRLTVT.

The table lists this clonotype with a few counts. The chain employs TRBV6-1 and TRBJ2-7; possibly TRBD2 for D (6 bases). Trimming pared 2 bases from V and 0 bases from J, leaving 14 bases between. CDR3 size: 16 residues. Germline-derived CDR1 and CDR2 are MNHNS and SASEGT. The CDR3 DNA reads as TGTGCCAGCAGTGAATGGGACTTTTATAGCTCCTACGAGCAGTACTTC. Translated, it gives CASSEWDFYSSYEQYF.

The table lists this clonotype with many counts. This sequence joins TRBV6-6 and TRBJ2-7, with 8 bases that match TRBD1. The CDR3 totals 14 residues. CDR1 is MNHNY and CDR2 is SVGAGI in the germline V gene (reference sequence). Germline trimming cut 4 bases from V and 3 bases from J; bases unmatched to any gene: 5. DNA of the CDR3: TGTGCCAGCAGTTCAGCCGGACAGGGCTACGAGCAGTACTTC. It encodes CASSSAGQGYEQYF.

The V call is TRBV6-2 or TRBV6-3, the J call TRBJ2-5; no clear D. V shed 2 bases and J shed 5 bases, with 18 bases lying between them. Germline-derived CDR1 and CDR2 are MNHEY and SVGEGT. The CDR3 runs 16 residues. The CDR3 DNA reads as TGTGCCAGCAGTTACGGGCTCAATACTGGTCCGGAGACCCAGTACTTC. Translation: CASSYGLNTGPETQYF.

This clonotype was found many times. This chain joins TRBV10-3 and TRBJ1-1, with 7 bases aligning to TRBD1. From germline, CDR1 is ENHRY and CDR2 SYGVKD. The CDR3 is made up of 12 amino acids. The ends lost 7 bases at V and 3 bases at J; junction bases unmatched: 2. CDR3 bases: TGTGCCATCAAGGGACAGTACACTGAAGCTTTCTTT. It translates to CAIKGQYTEAFF.

This clonotype was seen ten or more times. This chain uses TRBV12-3 or TRBV12-4 with TRBJ2-5; D is perhaps TRBD1 (5 bases). The CDR3 contains 14 residues. The ends were cut back, 4 bases at V and 1 base at J, with 10 bases in the middle. CDR3 protein: CASSSQGRQETQYF. The CDR3 DNA follows: TGTGCCAGCAGTTCCCAGGGCCGCCAAGAGACCCAGTACTTC.

This clonotype came up many times. The V and J genes are TRBV7-8 and TRBJ2-7; D perhaps matches TRBD1 (5 bases). The V end was cut by 2 bases, the J end by 4 bases, with 18 bases between. There are 16 residues in the CDR3. Germline V CDR1 and CDR2: SGHVS, FQNEAQ. The CDR3 is CASSLKTDPFGYEQYF. The DNA of the CDR3 is TGTGCCAGCAGCTTAAAGACAGATCCGTTTGGGTACGAGCAGTACTTC.

This clonotype was seen repeatedly, ten times or more. The chain recombines TRBV9 with TRBJ2-5, with no clear D. The germline V and J ends were trimmed by 7 bases and 2 bases, with 9 bases remaining between them. The CDR3 covers 12 residues. CDR1 and CDR2 (germline): SGDLS, YYNGEE. This CDR3 is CASAREQETQYF. As DNA, the CDR3 is TGTGCCAGCGCTCGAGAACAAGAGACCCAGTACTTC.

Ten or more counts support this clonotype. The genes are TRBV20-1 and TRBJ2-7; 7 nucleotides line up with TRBD2. This CDR3 region has 13 residues. V shed 6 bases and J 4 bases; nucleotides not matched to a gene: 9. Looked up from germline, CDR1 is DFQATT and CDR2 is SNEGSKA (reference sequence). DNA of the CDR3: TGCAGTGCCACCCTAGCGGAGTCGTACGAGCAGTACTTC. This translates into CSATLAESYEQYF.

This clonotype was seen at least ten times. The V gene is TRBV20-1, the J gene TRBJ1-2; weak D call: TRBD1 (6 bases). Germline assignment: CDR1 DFQATT and CDR2 SNEGSKA (reference sequence). V lost 6 bases and J lost 2, with 13 bases in between. The CDR3 spans 13 residues. CDR3 amino acids: CSAAQGLNYGYTF. The CDR3 region has the DNA TGCAGTGCGGCCCAGGGGTTGAACTATGGCTACACCTTC.

In this sample, this clonotype turned up once. The gene calls are TRBV6-1 and TRBJ2-7; 13 positions match TRBD2. J gave up 0 bases and V 2 bases, and 10 bases lay outside the gene matches. Germline CDR1 and CDR2: MNHNS and SASEGT. This CDR3 comprises 19 residues. CDR3 DNA: TGTGCCAGCAGTGAAATGGTCCGTGGGACTAGCGGGGTCTCCTACGAGCAGTACTTC. Protein sequence: CASSEMVRGTSGVSYEQYF.

This clonotype occurred a few times. The chain employs TRBV20-1 and TRBJ2-7; 8 bases map to TRBD1. The CDR3 consists of 14 residues. The junction had 2 bases not matched to a gene; V was cut back by 0 bases and J by 1 base. Germline CDR1 reads DFQATT; CDR2 reads SNEGSKA (reference sequence). The DNA of the CDR3 is TGCAGTGCTAGAGATCACAGGGGGTCCTACGAGCAGTACTTC. Translated: CSARDHRGSYEQYF.